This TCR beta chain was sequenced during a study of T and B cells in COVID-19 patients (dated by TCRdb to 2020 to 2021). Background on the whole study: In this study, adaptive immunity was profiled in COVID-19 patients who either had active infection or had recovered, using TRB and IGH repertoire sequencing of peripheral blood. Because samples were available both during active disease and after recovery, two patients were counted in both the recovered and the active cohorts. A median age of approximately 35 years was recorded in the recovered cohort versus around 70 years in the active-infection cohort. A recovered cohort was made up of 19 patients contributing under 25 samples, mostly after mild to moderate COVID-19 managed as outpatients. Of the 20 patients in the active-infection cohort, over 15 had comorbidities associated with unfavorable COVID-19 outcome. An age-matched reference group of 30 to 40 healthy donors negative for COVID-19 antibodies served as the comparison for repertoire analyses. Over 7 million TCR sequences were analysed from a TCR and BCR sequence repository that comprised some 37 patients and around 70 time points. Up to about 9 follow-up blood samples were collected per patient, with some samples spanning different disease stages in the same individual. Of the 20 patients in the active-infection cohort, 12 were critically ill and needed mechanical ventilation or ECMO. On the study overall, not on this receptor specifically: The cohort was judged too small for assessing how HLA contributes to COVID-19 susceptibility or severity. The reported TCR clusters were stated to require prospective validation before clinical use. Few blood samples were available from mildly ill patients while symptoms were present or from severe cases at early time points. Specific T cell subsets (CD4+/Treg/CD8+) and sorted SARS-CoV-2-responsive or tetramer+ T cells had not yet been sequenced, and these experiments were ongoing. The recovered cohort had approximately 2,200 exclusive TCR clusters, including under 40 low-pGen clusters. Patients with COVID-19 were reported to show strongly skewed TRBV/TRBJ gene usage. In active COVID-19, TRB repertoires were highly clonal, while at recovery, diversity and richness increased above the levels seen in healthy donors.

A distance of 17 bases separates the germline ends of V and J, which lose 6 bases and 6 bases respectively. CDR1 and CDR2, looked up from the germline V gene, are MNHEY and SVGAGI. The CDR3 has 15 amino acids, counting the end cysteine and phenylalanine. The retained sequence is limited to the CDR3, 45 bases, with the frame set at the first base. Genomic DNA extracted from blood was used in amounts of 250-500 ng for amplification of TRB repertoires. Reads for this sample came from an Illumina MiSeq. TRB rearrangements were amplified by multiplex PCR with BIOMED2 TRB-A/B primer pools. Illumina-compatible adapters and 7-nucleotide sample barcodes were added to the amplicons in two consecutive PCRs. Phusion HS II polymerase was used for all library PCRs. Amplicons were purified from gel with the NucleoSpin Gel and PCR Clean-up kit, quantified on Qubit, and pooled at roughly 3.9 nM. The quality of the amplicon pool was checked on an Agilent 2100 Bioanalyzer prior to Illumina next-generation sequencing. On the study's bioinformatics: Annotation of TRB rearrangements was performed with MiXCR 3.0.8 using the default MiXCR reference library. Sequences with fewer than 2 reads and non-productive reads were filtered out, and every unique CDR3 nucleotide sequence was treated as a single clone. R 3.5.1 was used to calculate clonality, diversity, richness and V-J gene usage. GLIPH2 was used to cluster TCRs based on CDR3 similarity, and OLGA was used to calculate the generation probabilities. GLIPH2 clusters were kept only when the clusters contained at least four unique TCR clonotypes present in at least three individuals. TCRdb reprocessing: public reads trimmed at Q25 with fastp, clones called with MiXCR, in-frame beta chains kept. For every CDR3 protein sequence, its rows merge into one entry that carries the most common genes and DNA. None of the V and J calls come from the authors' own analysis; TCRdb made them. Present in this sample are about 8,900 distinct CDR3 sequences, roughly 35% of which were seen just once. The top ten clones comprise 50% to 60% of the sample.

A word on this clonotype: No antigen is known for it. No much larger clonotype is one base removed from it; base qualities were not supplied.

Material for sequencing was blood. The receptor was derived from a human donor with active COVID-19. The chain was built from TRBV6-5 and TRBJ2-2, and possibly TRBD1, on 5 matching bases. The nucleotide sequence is TGTGCCAGCAGAACGCAGGGAATCTCCCCCGGGGAGCTGTTTTTT. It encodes CASRTQGISPGELFF.